This TCR beta chain appears in the sequencing data of a study of blood T cell repertoires in COVID-19. Study context: Sites in the United States, Italy and Spain provided acute and convalescent COVID-19 samples. T cells, B-cell-depleted T cells, or PBMCs provided the cDNA or gDNA that served as material.

Study processing details: Amplification with reference gene primers provided the estimates of nucleated cell counts. TCRdb's copy holds only in-frame clones and misses some; the assay was immunoSEQ multiplex PCR. V, J and clone size were drawn from that table, and D and trimming were deduced from the DNA. The data hold under 300,000 clones, with over 75% observed a single time. The receptor's source is a woman in her 70s with acute or convalescent COVID-19. The material sequenced was peripheral blood.

CDR3 protein: CASSLMGPTGGRETQYF. CDR3 DNA: TGTGCCAGCAGCTTAATGGGGCCGACAGGGGGGAGGGAGACCCAGTACTTC. The chain combines TRBV11-2 with TRBJ2-5; 9 bases agree with TRBD1. In germline, CDR1 is SGHAT, CDR2 FQNNGV. The CDR3 runs to 17 residues. V dropped 2 bases and J dropped 5; count of bases not matched to a gene: 12.